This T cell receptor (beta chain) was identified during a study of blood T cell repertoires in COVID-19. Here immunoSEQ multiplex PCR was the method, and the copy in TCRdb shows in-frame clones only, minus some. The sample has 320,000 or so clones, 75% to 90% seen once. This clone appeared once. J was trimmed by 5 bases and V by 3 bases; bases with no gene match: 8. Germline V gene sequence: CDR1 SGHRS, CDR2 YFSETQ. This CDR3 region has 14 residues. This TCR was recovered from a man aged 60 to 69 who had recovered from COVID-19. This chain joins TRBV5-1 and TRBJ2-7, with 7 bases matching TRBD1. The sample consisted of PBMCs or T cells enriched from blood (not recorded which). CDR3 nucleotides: TGCGCCAGCAGCTCTACAGGGGAGCCGGACGAGCAGTACTTC. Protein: CASSSTGEPDEQYF. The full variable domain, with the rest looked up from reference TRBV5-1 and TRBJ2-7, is KAGVTQTPRYLIKTRGQQVTLSCSPISGHRSVSWYQQTPGQGLQFLFEYFSETQRNKGNFPGRFSGRQFSNSRSEMNVSTLELGDSALYLCASSSTGEPDEQYFGPGTRLTVT.